A single sample gave rise to the 14 T cell receptor beta chains below, sequenced in a study of T cell repertoires in cytomegalovirus infection. TCRdb itself ran the reads through MiXCR, one entry per CDR3 protein. The sample holds 100,000 or so distinct CDR3 sequences, under 25% seen once. The sample taken for sequencing was CD8+ T cells from PBMCs. Source of these receptors: a human donor in good health (CMV status not recorded). Some clones in this sample may be carry-over from other donors' samples.

The sample holds a few counts of this clonotype. The chain joins TRBV27 to TRBJ1-1, with D unclear. V was cut by 6 bases and J by 0 bases, with 14 bases left in between. The CDR3 covers 15 residues. Germline CDR1 and CDR2: MNHEY and SMNVEV (reference sequence). The CDR3 DNA follows: TGTGCCAGCAGATCCCTCCGCGGCCTGAACACTGAAGCTTTCTTT. Its protein product is CASRSLRGLNTEAFF.

V gene TRBV20-1 combines with J gene TRBJ2-5; D unresolved. The germline V gene has CDR1 DFQATT and CDR2 SNEGSKA (reference sequence). The CDR3 is 14 residues long. The V gene lost 0 bases and the J gene lost 5 bases, with 13 bases spanning the gap. This CDR3 is CSARDWEGRETQYF. The CDR3 DNA follows: TGCAGTGCTAGAGATTGGGAAGGGCGGGAGACCCAGTACTTC.

In its sample, this clonotype was seen many times. J is TRBJ2-7 and V is TRBV7-2; maybe TRBD1 (6 bases). The CDR3 totals 15 residues. The V end lost 3 bases, the J end lost 5 bases, and 17 bases lay between the germline ends. In germline, CDR1 is SGHTA, CDR2 FQGNSA. CDR3 nucleotide sequence: TGTGCCAGCAGCTTCGTGGGGGACAATAAGGACGAGCAGTACTTC. Residues: CASSFVGDNKDEQYF.

The chain uses TRBV29-1 and TRBJ2-7; 7 nucleotides agree with TRBD2. Germline-derived CDR1 and CDR2 are SQVTM and ANQGSEA. The CDR3 length is 13 residues. J gave up 0 bases and V 7 bases, and 6 bases lay outside the gene matches. The CDR3 spells CSALARSSYEQYF. The DNA of the CDR3 is TGCAGCGCACTAGCGAGGAGCTCCTACGAGCAGTACTTC.

This clonotype came up a few times. This CDR3 reads CASSITRYNEQFF. CDR3 coding DNA: TGTGCCAGTAGTATCACCAGGTACAATGAGCAGTTCTTC. The chain combines TRBV19 with TRBJ2-1; D unresolved. The V end was cut by 3 bases, the J end by 4 bases, with 7 bases between. The length of the CDR3 is 13 residues. Per germline, CDR1 LNHDA and CDR2 SQIVND (reference sequence).

This clonotype was observed a handful of times. The V gene is TRBV19, the J gene TRBJ2-7, with D possibly TRBD2 on 5 matching bases. This CDR3 is built from 14 residues. From germline, CDR1 is LNHDA and CDR2 SQIVND (reference sequence). The germline V and J ends were trimmed by 1 base and 3 bases, with 10 bases remaining between them. CDR3 nucleotides: TGTGCCAGTAGTATAGCCCTCGGAGGCTACGAGCAGTACTTC. It is translated as CASSIALGGYEQYF.

This clonotype was seen repeatedly, ten times or more. The CDR3 sequence is CASSLASPGGNEQFF. In nucleotides, the CDR3 is TGTGCCAGCAGTTTAGCGTCCCCTGGAGGCAATGAGCAGTTCTTC. The rearrangement uses TRBV12-3 or TRBV12-4 and TRBJ2-1; weak D call: TRBD2 (5 bases). The length of the CDR3 is 15 residues. V was trimmed by 0 bases and J by 6 bases, leaving 12 bases between them.

This clonotype was counted many times. The gene calls are TRBV11-2 and TRBJ2-3; either TRBD1 or TRBD2 may supply D (6 bases each). Trimming cost V 5 bases and J 6 bases, with 21 bases left between them. The germline V gene encodes CDR1 SGHAT and CDR2 FQNNGV. The CDR3 runs to 16 residues. The CDR3 protein is CASSPLEGEQSDTQYF. CDR3 DNA: TGTGCCAGCAGCCCCCTGGAGGGGGAGCAGTCCGATACGCAGTATTTT.

The chain joins TRBV15 to TRBJ2-7; the D is unclear. CDR1 and CDR2 from the germline V gene are LNHNV and YYDKDF (reference sequence). The CDR3 sequence is 15 residues long. The V and J ends lost 0 bases and 0 bases respectively, with 9 bases between them. As DNA, the CDR3 is TGTGCCACCAGCAGAGAAGGGTCAAGCTCCTACGAGCAGTACTTC. Amino acid sequence: CATSREGSSSYEQYF.

The genes are TRBV12-3 or TRBV12-4 and TRBJ2-5, with D tentatively TRBD2 (6 bases). Trimming pared 5 bases from V and 5 bases from J, leaving 15 bases between. This CDR3 comprises 14 residues. The CDR3 protein is CASSMAGRRETQYF. Written as DNA, the CDR3 is TGTGCCAGCAGTATGGCGGGGAGGCGCGAGACCCAGTACTTC.

V usage is TRBV6-6 and J usage is TRBJ2-7, with 9 bases that match TRBD2. The V gene end was trimmed by 0 bases and the J gene end by 4 bases; junction bases not matched to a gene: 4. CDR1 MNHNY and CDR2 SVGAGI come from the germline V gene (reference sequence). The CDR3 is 15 amino acids. The CDR3 spells CASSYSGSGSYEQYF. Here the CDR3 DNA reads TGTGCCAGCAGTTACTCTGGTAGCGGGAGTTACGAGCAGTACTTC.

The V and J genes are TRBV20-1 and TRBJ1-2; D remains unclear. V was cut by 0 bases and J by 7 bases, with 24 bases left in between. Germline V gene sequence: CDR1 DFQATT, CDR2 SNEGSKA (reference sequence). The CDR3 has 17 residues. The CDR3: CSARDRAKSAVPGGYTF. The DNA of the CDR3 is TGCAGTGCTAGAGATAGGGCCAAGTCTGCAGTCCCTGGTGGCTACACCTTC.

The rearrangement joins TRBV7-8 to TRBJ2-2; 7 bases align to TRBD1. This CDR3 is 16 amino acids long. After removal of 2 bases from V and 4 bases from J, the junction contained 7 bases not matched to a gene. Germline values: CDR1 SGHVS, CDR2 FQNEAQ. CDR3 in DNA: TGTGCCAGCAGCTTAACCAGGGGACAGACCACCGGGGAGCTGTTTTTT. This gives the protein CASSLTRGQTTGELFF.

Only a few counts were recorded for this clonotype. The chain joins TRBV12-3 or TRBV12-4 to TRBJ2-7; D could derive from TRBD1 or TRBD2 (5 bases each). V lost 6 bases to trimming and J lost 7 bases, with 19 bases between them. CDR3 length: 14 residues. The CDR3 DNA reads as TGTGCCAGCAGCCAGGACGAAAGGGACCTGGAGCAGTACTTC. It is translated as CASSQDERDLEQYF.